The 14 T cell receptor beta chains given below trace back to one sample, sequenced in a study of response to subunit inactivated influenza vaccine (dated by TCRdb to about 2018). The library was prepared using RT-PCR. The reads were generated on an Illumina HiSeq 2500. TCRdb redid the processing of the public reads, applying fastp at Q25 and MiXCR, and retained in-frame beta chains. Rows with one shared CDR3 protein collapse into an entry with the most common genes and DNA. The sample profile shows approximately 570,000 distinct CDR3 sequences; approximately 7.1% of them were found once. The ten largest clones add up to 10% to 15% of the sample. Sequencing used PBMCs from blood, obtained roughly 24 months after vaccination. These TCRs come from a man aged 50 to 75 who received an inactivated influenza vaccine. Donor details come from another sample of the same person, matched by shared clones.

To note about this clonotype: Relative to the germline gene, one junction end is altered; a read error may explain this. The chain recombines TRBV14 with TRBJ1-1, with D perhaps matching TRBD1 (6 bases). Germline CDR1 SGHDN, CDR2 FVKESK. This CDR3 has 13 amino acids. CDR3 bases: TGTGCCAGCAGCCCGGACAGAGGCCTGAAGGAGGACTTT. Protein: CASSPDRGLKEDF.

The chain recombines TRBV5-5 with TRBJ2-1; TRBD2 aligns across 7 bases. The CDR3 loop spans 16 amino acids. The germline gives CDR1 SGHKS, CDR2 YYEKEE (reference sequence). J lost 9 bases, V lost 0 bases, and 12 bases had no gene match. Here the CDR3 DNA reads TGTGCCAGCAGCTTGGAATGGGGGAGGGCTTATCTTGAGCAGTTCTTC. Its protein is CASSLEWGRAYLEQFF.

This clonotype was seen repeatedly, ten times or more. The chain recombines TRBV28 with TRBJ2-3; D is uncertain. Germline CDR1 MDHEN, CDR2 SYDVKM. This CDR3 contains 14 residues. V dropped 0 bases and J dropped 1 base, with 5 bases sitting between them. CDR3 sequence reads: CASSLWPGTDTQYF. For the CDR3, the DNA is TGTGCCAGCAGTTTATGGCCAGGCACAGATACGCAGTATTTT. Using reference TRBV28 and TRBJ2-3 for the parts outside the CDR3, the full variable domain is DVKVTQSSRYLVKRTGEKVFLECVQDMDHENMFWYRQDPGLGLRLIYFSYDVKMKEKGDIPEGYSVSREKKERFSLILESASTNQTSMYLCASSLWPGTDTQYFGPGTRLTVL.

The genes are TRBV10-3 and TRBJ2-5, with D possibly being TRBD1 or TRBD2 (5 bases each). The CDR3 loop spans 13 amino acids. V was cut by 7 bases and J by 4 bases, with 13 bases left in between. CDR1 ENHRY and CDR2 SYGVKD come from the germline V gene. The CDR3 DNA follows: TGTGCCATCAAGGCTCGGGGCGCAGAGACCCAGTACTTC. This codes for CAIKARGAETQYF.

Ten or more counts support this clonotype. The V and J genes are TRBV7-9 and TRBJ1-1; D remains ambiguous. CDR3 length: 13 residues. Trimming cost V 1 base and J 11 bases, with 14 bases left between them. Germline CDR1 and CDR2: SEHNR and FQNEAQ (reference sequence). CDR3 protein: CASSLGETVRAFF. DNA for the CDR3: TGTGCCAGCAGCTTAGGGGAGACGGTGCGGGCTTTCTTT.

This clonotype came up a few times. The chain joins TRBV24-1 to TRBJ1-1, with D possibly matching TRBD1 (6 bases). CDR3 size: 14 residues. Trimming shortened V by 9 bases and J by 4 bases, and 17 bases separated the two germline ends. CDR1 is KGHDR, CDR2 SFDVKD, per germline. In DNA, the CDR3 is TGTGCCACCGGAGGGGGAGGGGAGAGCACTGAAGCTTTCTTT. It specifies CATGGGGESTEAFF.

J is TRBJ1-2 and V is TRBV12-3 or TRBV12-4; D uncertain. The length of the CDR3 is 14 residues. V lost 1 base and J 8 bases, leaving 14 bases between the germline ends. The CDR3 loop reads CASSLGTRRMGYTF. CDR3 DNA: TGTGCCAGCAGTTTAGGGACCAGGCGAATGGGCTACACCTTC.

This chain links TRBV6-2 or TRBV6-3 with TRBJ2-4; D is possibly TRBD1 or TRBD2 (6 bases each). CDR3 length: 17 residues. Germline V CDR1 and CDR2: MNHEY, SVGEGT. Trimming took 2 bases from V and 2 from J, leaving 16 bases between them. The CDR3, as DNA: TGTGCCAGCAGTTACACGCCGGGGGCTAATTCCAAAAACATTCAGTACTTC. Its protein is CASSYTPGANSKNIQYF.

The chain joins TRBV28 to TRBJ2-1; TRBD2 aligns across 10 bases. The CDR3 is 13 amino acids. Germline CDR1 MDHEN, CDR2 SYDVKM. Trimming removed 7 bases from V and 8 bases from J; junction bases left unmatched: 5. This chain's CDR3 is CASTSGSSHEQFF. For the CDR3, the DNA is TGTGCCAGCACTAGCGGGAGTTCCCATGAGCAGTTCTTC. The full variable domain, rest sourced from reference TRBV28 and TRBJ2-1, is DVKVTQSSRYLVKRTGEKVFLECVQDMDHENMFWYRQDPGLGLRLIYFSYDVKMKEKGDIPEGYSVSREKKERFSLILESASTNQTSMYLCASTSGSSHEQFFGPGTRLTVL.

This clonotype was seen a few times. V is TRBV4-3 and J is TRBJ2-3; D is unclear. Trimming stripped 0 bases from V and 4 bases from J, with 5 bases between. The V gene's germline CDR1 is LGHNA and CDR2 YSLEER. This CDR3 has 13 residues. The CDR3 spells CASSQEGADTQYF. The CDR3 bases are TGCGCCAGCAGCCAAGAAGGAGCAGATACGCAGTATTTT.

In this sample, this clonotype turned up a few times. The chain uses TRBV5-1 and TRBJ2-2; D call uncertain. Between the trimmed V and J ends, which lost 4 bases and 6 bases, there was a span of 10 bases. The CDR3 covers 13 residues. Per the germline V gene, CDR1 is SGHRS and CDR2 is YFSETQ. CDR3 loop: CASSPDRSGELFF. CDR3 DNA sequence: TGCGCCAGCAGCCCAGACCGATCCGGGGAGCTGTTTTTT.

This clonotype was recorded many times. The gene calls are TRBV6-5 and TRBJ2-1; 9 bases are shared with TRBD1. Unmatched junction bases numbered 8, after V lost 4 bases and J lost 7 bases. CDR1 is MNHEY, CDR2 SVGAGI, per germline. This CDR3 spans 15 amino acids. CDR3 sequence: CASSLRQGVRNEQFF. DNA of the CDR3: TGTGCCAGCAGTTTGAGACAGGGGGTGAGGAATGAGCAGTTCTTC.

This rearrangement joins TRBV7-9 to TRBJ2-7; 10 bases agree with TRBD2. V gave up 1 base and J gave up 5 bases; unmatched junction bases: 8. The V gene's germline CDR1 is SEHNR and CDR2 FQNEAQ (reference sequence). The CDR3 covers 16 residues. The CDR3 DNA reads TGTGCCAGCAGCTTAGGTCCGGGACTAGCGCTCAACGAGCAGTACTTC. Amino acids: CASSLGPGLALNEQYF.

There are many counts of this clonotype. The rearrangement joins TRBV20-1 to TRBJ2-3; TRBD2 is a possible D gene (5 bases). Germline V CDR1 and CDR2: DFQATT, SNEGSKA (reference sequence). CDR3 length: 11 residues. The CDR3 here is CSLVMADTQYF. As DNA, the CDR3 is TGCTCACTAGTAATGGCGGATACGCAGTATTTT.